The clone carrying this T cell receptor beta chain was observed a few times. The germline CDR1 and CDR2 sequences are WNHNN and SYGVQD (reference sequence). The CDR3 contains 18 residues. After removal of 6 bases from V and 4 bases from J, the junction contained 20 bases not matched to a gene. The data derive from a study of blood T cell repertoires in COVID-19. The repertoire was sequenced with immunoSEQ multiplex PCR; TCRdb's copy has only in-frame clones and lacks some. The sample includes around 500,000 clones, about 85% of them seen just once. Sequenced input: PBMCs or T cells enriched from blood (not recorded which). The chain links TRBV10-1 to TRBJ1-2; 7 bases agree with TRBD1. The sequence derives from a woman aged 60 to 75 who had recovered from COVID-19. CDR3 region: CASRKKEAGTAMIYGYTF. As DNA, the CDR3 is TGCGCCAGCAGAAAAAAGGAAGCCGGGACAGCTATGATCTATGGCTACACCTTC.